The present entry profiles one T cell receptor beta chain with its context. Its antigen remains unidentified. This entry is derived from a study of identical twins. Overall study results and limits: When twins shared out-of-frame alpha sequences, those sequences had excess low generation probability.

From the 5' RACE reads, TCRdb called clonotypes with MiXCR, one entry per CDR3 protein. The top ten clones hold over 10% of a sample with about 720,000 distinct CDR3 sequences, over 15% of them seen once. The ends were cut back, 4 bases at V and 7 bases at J, with 14 bases in the middle. Looked up from germline, CDR1 is SGDLS and CDR2 is YYNGEE. The CDR3 sequence is 13 residues long. This sample was shared with a second study, whose subject was T cells expressing NK-cell markers. That work contributes: Underlying the TCR beta repertoires were sorted CD3+CD56+NKG2C+, CD3+CD56+NKG2C- and CD3+CD56-NKG2C+ T cells. About 1.0-8% of CD8+ T cells in about six donors belonged to dominant NKG2C+ clonotypes. These clonotypes additionally ranked first within the CD3+CD56-NKG2C+ fraction of four donors.

Sequencing was done on a sample of PBMCs. The rearrangement joins TRBV9 to TRBJ2-5; the D is unclear. The sequence was obtained from a woman under 30 in good health. CDR3: CASSPPSEWTQYF. In nucleotides, the CDR3 is TGTGCCAGCAGCCCCCCCTCAGAGTGGACCCAGTACTTC.